The rows below give T cell receptor beta chains drawn from one sample of a study of blood T cells in healthy people across ages. One entry per CDR3 protein, called by TCRdb with MiXCR from the 5' RACE reads. The repertoire consists of about 940,000 distinct CDR3 sequences, with 48% occurring once and the leading ten covering under 15%. Sequenced sample: blood. The receptors were sampled from a man aged 25 to 40 in good health. CDR3s include the opening cysteine and the closing phenylalanine or tryptophan. The D gene is left open where the match is weak. Rows may omit the clone size; those that give it use once, few, many or a size class.

>TRBJ2-2|TRBV5-1|NA|NA
CASSLSTATGELFF
TGCGCCAGCAGCTTGTCGACTGCCACCGGGGAGCTGTTTTTT
>TRBJ2-1|TRBV6-5|NA|TRBD2
CASSDSRGSEQFF
TGTGCCAGCAGTGACTCGCGGGGGAGTGAGCAGTTCTTC
>TRBJ2-7|TRBV18|NA|NA
CASSPMARDFAYEQYF
TGTGCCAGCTCACCAATGGCGAGGGACTTTGCCTACGAGCAGTACTTC
>TRBJ2-1|TRBV21-1|few|NA
CASSKVPLAGGPHEQFF
TGTGCCAGCAGCAAAGTCCCCCTAGCGGGGGGGCCCCATGAGCAGTTCTTC
>TRBJ1-2|TRBV30|NA|NA
CTWSPRGKGYTF
TGTACCTGGAGCCCAAGGGGGAAGGGCTACACCTTC
>TRBJ2-7|TRBV4-1|NA|NA
CASSQVLGNEQYF
TGCGCCAGCAGCCAAGTTTTGGGCAACGAGCAGTACTTC
>TRBJ2-7|TRBV29-1|few|NA
CSGREIQENEQYF
TGCAGCGGGAGGGAGATACAGGAGAACGAGCAGTACTTC
>TRBJ2-5|TRBV10-3|NA|NA
CAISVDGLQETQYF
TGTGCCATCAGTGTGGACGGCCTCCAAGAGACCCAGTACTTC
>TRBJ2-3|TRBV29-1|NA|NA
CSLADLDTQYF
TGCAGCCTCGCGGACCTAGATACGCAGTATTTT
>TRBJ2-7|TRBV6-5|NA|NA
CASSYSVHVGGEQYF
TGTGCCAGCAGTTACTCCGTACACGTGGGGGGCGAGCAGTACTTC
>TRBJ2-3|TRBV4-3|NA|NA
CASSQEAGGDTQYF
TGCGCCAGCAGCCAAGAGGCTGGGGGGGATACGCAGTATTTT
>TRBJ1-2|TRBV12-5|NA|NA
CASWPEGGYGYTF
TGTGCTAGTTGGCCAGAGGGGGGGTATGGCTACACCTTC
>TRBJ2-4|TRBV7-2|NA|TRBD2
CASSPGLAGNIQYF
TGTGCCAGCAGCCCCGGACTAGCGGGGAACATTCAGTACTTC
>TRBJ2-7|TRBV29-1|NA|NA
CSAGFGGSEQYF
TGCAGCGCAGGATTTGGGGGCAGTGAGCAGTACTTC
>TRBJ1-6|TRBV12-3/TRBV12-4|NA|TRBD1
CASSYRGLAPLHF
TGTGCCAGCAGTTACAGGGGGTTAGCCCCCCTCCACTTT
>TRBJ2-5|TRBV29-1|once|TRBD2
CSSTSGEEETQYF
TGCAGCTCTACTAGCGGGGAGGAAGAGACCCAGTACTTC
>TRBJ2-7|TRBV25-1|NA|TRBD2
CASSVGTNSYEQYF
TGTGCCAGCAGTGTTGGGACTAACTCCTACGAGCAGTACTTC
>TRBJ2-1|TRBV11-2|NA|NA
CASSLLEDGSNEQFF
TGTGCCAGCAGCTTATTGGAGGACGGTTCCAATGAGCAGTTCTTC
>TRBJ2-7|TRBV6-9|once|NA
CASSYLGSFTYEQYF
TGTGCCAGCAGTTATCTGGGGTCGTTTACCTACGAGCAGTACTTC
>TRBJ2-1|TRBV30|few|NA
CAWTHGVQGDEQFF
TGTGCCTGGACCCATGGCGTGCAGGGCGATGAGCAGTTCTTC
>TRBJ1-2|TRBV3-1|NA|NA
CASSQDGPATGESGYTF
TGTGCCAGCAGCCAAGATGGCCCCGCGACAGGCGAGAGTGGCTACACCTTC
>TRBJ2-2|TRBV3-1|once|TRBD2
CASSLGLAGVGELFF
TGTGCCAGCAGCCTTGGACTAGCCGGGGTCGGGGAGCTGTTTTTT
>TRBJ2-7|TRBV4-2|NA|NA
CASSQVQDAAWYEQYF
TGTGCCAGCAGCCAAGTCCAGGACGCGGCCTGGTACGAGCAGTACTTC
>TRBJ1-1|TRBV7-9|NA|NA
CASSQIIGENTEAFF
TGTGCCAGCAGCCAAATCATAGGGGAAAACACTGAAGCTTTCTTT
>TRBJ2-5|TRBV12-3/TRBV12-4|few|NA
CASSPPSPGQETQYF
TGTGCCAGCAGTCCCCCGTCCCCGGGGCAAGAGACCCAGTACTTC
>TRBJ1-2|TRBV6-5|NA|NA
CASSYDNRESKGYTF
TGTGCCAGCAGTTACGATAATAGGGAATCGAAGGGCTACACCTTC
>TRBJ2-7|TRBV20-1|few|NA
CSARDLGTRVGGEQYF
TGCAGTGCTAGAGATCTCGGGACCAGGGTTGGAGGCGAGCAGTACTTC
>TRBJ2-1|TRBV5-1|few|TRBD1
CASRRPGQVTNEQFF
TGCGCCAGCAGAAGGCCGGGACAGGTGACCAATGAGCAGTTCTTC
>TRBJ2-1|TRBV5-1|few|NA
CASSTSVQSSYNEQFF
TGCGCCAGCAGCACGTCAGTACAGAGCTCCTACAATGAGCAGTTCTTC